This is a list of T cell receptor beta chains from one sample in a study of shared clonotypes between healthy human individuals. Clones were sequenced by immunoSEQ multiplex PCR, and TCRdb holds only the in-frame ones, with some missing. The sample records about 960,000 clones, over 75% being singletons. The material sequenced was memory CD4+ T cells sorted from blood. These receptors were collected from a man younger than 35 in good health. The CDR3 runs from the conserved cysteine through the conserved F or W. D genes are given only for firm matches. Size tells how often a clone was seen (once, few, many) or the class of an expanded clone, and some rows leave it out.

v_call	d_call	clone_size	j_call	cdr3_aa	cdr3_nt
TRBV5-6	NA	NA	TRBJ1-2	CASTRTLGGGGYTF	TGTGCCAGCACCAGGACGCTAGGAGGAGGCGGCTACACCTTC
TRBV5-4	NA	NA	TRBJ2-5	CASSSTGTQYF	TGTGCCAGCAGCTCCACAGGGACCCAGTACTTC
TRBV4-3	TRBD2	NA	TRBJ2-7	CASSLLSETSGAPYEQYF	TGCGCCAGCAGCCTCCTTTCGGAGACTAGCGGAGCCCCCTACGAGCAGTACTTC
TRBV9	NA	NA	TRBJ1-1	CASSVFGTQNTEAFF	TGTGCCAGCAGCGTATTCGGGACACAGAACACTGAAGCTTTCTTT
TRBV27	NA	NA	TRBJ2-3	CASSSGVWEYF	TGTGCCAGCAGTTCCGGGGTGTGGGAGTATTTT
TRBV5-1	TRBD1	NA	TRBJ1-1	CASSLEGGGRNTEAFF	TGCGCCAGCAGCTTGGAAGGGGGCGGCAGGAACACTGAAGCTTTCTTT
TRBV29-1	NA	few	TRBJ2-2	CSVGTGATKGGELFF	TGCAGCGTGGGGACTGGGGCTACTAAAGGCGGGGAGCTGTTTTTT
TRBV5-6	TRBD1	many	TRBJ2-2	CASSNTDRGWELFF	TGTGCCAGCAGCAATACTGACAGGGGCTGGGAGCTGTTTTTT
TRBV7-2	TRBD2	NA	TRBJ2-7	CASAKAGGEQYF	TGTGCCAGCGCTAAAGCGGGAGGTGAGCAGTACTTC
TRBV10-2	NA	NA	TRBJ2-7	CASSQFPIEEQYF	TGCGCCAGCTCACAGTTTCCTATAGAAGAGCAGTACTTC
TRBV5-1	TRBD2	few	TRBJ2-1	CASSSTSGGYEQFF	TGCGCCAGCAGCAGTACCAGCGGGGGGTATGAGCAGTTCTTC
TRBV6-5	NA	NA	TRBJ2-2	CASSSPSQGRTGELFF	TGTGCCAGCAGTTCTCCGTCACAGGGAAGAACCGGGGAGCTGTTTTTT
TRBV5-1	NA	NA	TRBJ1-6	CASSLEGSSYNSPLHF	TGCGCCAGCAGCTTAGAAGGGAGCTCCTATAATTCACCCCTCCACTTT
TRBV30	TRBD2	NA	TRBJ2-3	CAWSLGYTSGGPDTQYF	TGTGCCTGGAGTCTGGGTTACACTAGCGGGGGCCCCGATACGCAGTATTTT
TRBV27	TRBD1	NA	TRBJ2-7	CASRGTGRYEQYF	TGTGCCAGCAGGGGGACAGGGCGCTACGAGCAGTACTTC
TRBV28	TRBD1	NA	TRBJ1-5	CASRDRGNQPQHF	TGTGCCAGCAGGGACAGGGGCAATCAGCCCCAGCATTTT
TRBV7-8	NA	NA	TRBJ2-7	CASSEPAGSTYEQYF	TGTGCCAGCAGCGAGCCGGCGGGGAGTACCTACGAGCAGTACTTC